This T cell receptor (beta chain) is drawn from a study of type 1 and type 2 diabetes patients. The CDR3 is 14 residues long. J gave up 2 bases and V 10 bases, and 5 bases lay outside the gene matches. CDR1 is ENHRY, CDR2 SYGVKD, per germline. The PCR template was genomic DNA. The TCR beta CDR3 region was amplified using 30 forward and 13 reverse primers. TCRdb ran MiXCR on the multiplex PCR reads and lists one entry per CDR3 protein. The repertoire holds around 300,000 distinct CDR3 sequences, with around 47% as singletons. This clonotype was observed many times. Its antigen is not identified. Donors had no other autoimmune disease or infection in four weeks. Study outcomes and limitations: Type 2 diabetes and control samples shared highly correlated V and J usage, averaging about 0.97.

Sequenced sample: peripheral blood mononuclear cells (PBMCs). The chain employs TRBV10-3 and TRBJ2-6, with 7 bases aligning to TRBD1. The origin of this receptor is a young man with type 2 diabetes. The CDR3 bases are TGTGCCAGCAGACAGGGTGCTGGGGCCAACGTCCTGACTTTC. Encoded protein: CASRQGAGANVLTF.